This T cell receptor beta chain was observed in a study of T cell clones after liver transplantation. This clone has a single count. Using immunoSEQ multiplex PCR, the repertoire was profiled, and TCRdb retains in-frame clones only, with some absent. The sample includes tens of thousands of clones, 70% to 75% of them seen just once. The CDR3 extends over 15 amino acids. The germline V and J ends were trimmed by 4 bases and 5 bases, with 18 bases remaining between them. Germline assignment: CDR1 SGHDN and CDR2 FVKESK. The chain couples TRBV14 to TRBJ2-7; D possibly corresponds to TRBD1 (6 bases). The receptor's source is a human patient who received a liver transplant. Some T cells may be supplied by the graft donor. This sample comprised CD4+ T cells from blood, obtained at the 22-month timepoint. In nucleotides, the CDR3 is TGTGCCAGCAGCCGAACTTGGGGGCTGAGTAACGAGCAGTACTTC. Translating it yields CASSRTWGLSNEQYF.